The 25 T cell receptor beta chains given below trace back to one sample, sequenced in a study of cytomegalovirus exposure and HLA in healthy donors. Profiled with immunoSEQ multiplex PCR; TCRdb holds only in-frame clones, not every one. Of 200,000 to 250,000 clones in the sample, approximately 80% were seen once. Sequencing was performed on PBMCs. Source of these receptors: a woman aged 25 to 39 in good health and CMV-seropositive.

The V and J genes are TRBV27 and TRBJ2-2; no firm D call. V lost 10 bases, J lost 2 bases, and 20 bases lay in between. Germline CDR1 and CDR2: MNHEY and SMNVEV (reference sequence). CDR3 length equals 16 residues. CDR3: CATKGLPLINTGELFF. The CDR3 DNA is TGTGCCACAAAGGGTCTCCCCCTAATCAACACCGGGGAGCTGTTTTTT.

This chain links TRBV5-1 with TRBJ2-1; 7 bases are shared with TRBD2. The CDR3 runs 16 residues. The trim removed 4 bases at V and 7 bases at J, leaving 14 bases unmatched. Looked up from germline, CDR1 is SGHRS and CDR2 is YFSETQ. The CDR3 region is CASSDRDAGESNEQFF. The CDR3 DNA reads TGCGCCAGCAGCGACCGAGACGCGGGAGAAAGTAATGAGCAGTTCTTC.

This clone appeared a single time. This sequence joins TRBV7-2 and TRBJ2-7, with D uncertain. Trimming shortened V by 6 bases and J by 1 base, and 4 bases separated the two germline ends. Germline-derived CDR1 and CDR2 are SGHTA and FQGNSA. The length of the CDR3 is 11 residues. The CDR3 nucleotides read TGTGCCAGCAGACGTTCCTACGAGCAGTACTTC. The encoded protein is CASRRSYEQYF.

Here the CDR3 reads CASSQDLAGGQPQHF. CDR3 coding DNA: TGCGCCAGCAGCCAAGATCTGGCCGGGGGTCAGCCCCAGCATTTT. V gene TRBV4-3 combines with J gene TRBJ1-5; tentatively, D is TRBD1 (5 bases). Trimming left V 0 bases short and J 6 bases short, with 12 bases between. From germline, CDR1 is LGHNA and CDR2 YSLEER. There are 15 residues in the CDR3.

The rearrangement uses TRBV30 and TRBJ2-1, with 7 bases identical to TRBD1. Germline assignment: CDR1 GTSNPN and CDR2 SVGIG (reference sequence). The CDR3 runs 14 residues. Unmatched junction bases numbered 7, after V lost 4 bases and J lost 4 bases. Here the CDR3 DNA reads TGTGCCTGGACCCGGGACAGTTATTACAATGAGCAGTTCTTC. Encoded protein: CAWTRDSYYNEQFF.

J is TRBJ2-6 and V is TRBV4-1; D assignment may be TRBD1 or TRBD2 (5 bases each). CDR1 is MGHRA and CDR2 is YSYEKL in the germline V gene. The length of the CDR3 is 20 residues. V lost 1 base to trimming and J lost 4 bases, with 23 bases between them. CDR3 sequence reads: CASSQVGFSGPSIGANVLTF. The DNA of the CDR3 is TGCGCCAGCAGCCAAGTAGGATTTTCGGGACCGAGTATCGGGGCCAACGTCCTGACTTTC.

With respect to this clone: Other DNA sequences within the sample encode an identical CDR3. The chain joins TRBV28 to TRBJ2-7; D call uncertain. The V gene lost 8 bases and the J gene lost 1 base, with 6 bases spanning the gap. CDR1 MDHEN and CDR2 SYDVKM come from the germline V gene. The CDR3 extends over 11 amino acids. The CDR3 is CASSVSYEQYF. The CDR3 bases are TGTGCCAGCTCAGTATCCTACGAGCAGTACTTC.

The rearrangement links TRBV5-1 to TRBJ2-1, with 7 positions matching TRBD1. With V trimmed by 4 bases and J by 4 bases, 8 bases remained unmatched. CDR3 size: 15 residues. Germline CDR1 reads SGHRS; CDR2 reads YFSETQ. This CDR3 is CASSPRQGSYNEQFF. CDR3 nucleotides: TGCGCCAGCAGCCCCCGACAGGGTTCATACAATGAGCAGTTCTTC.

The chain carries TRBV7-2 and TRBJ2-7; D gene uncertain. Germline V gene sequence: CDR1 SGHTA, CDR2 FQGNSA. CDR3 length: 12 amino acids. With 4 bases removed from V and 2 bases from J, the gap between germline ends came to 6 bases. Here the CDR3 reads CASSSRTYEQYF. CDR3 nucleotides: TGTGCCAGCAGCTCGAGAACCTACGAGCAGTACTTC. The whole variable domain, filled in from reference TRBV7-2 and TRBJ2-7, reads GAGVSQSPSNKVTEKGKDVELRCDPISGHTALYWYRQSLGQGLEFLIYFQGNSAPDKSGLPSDRFSAERTGGSVSTLTIQRTQQEDSAVYLCASSSRTYEQYFGPGTRLTVT.

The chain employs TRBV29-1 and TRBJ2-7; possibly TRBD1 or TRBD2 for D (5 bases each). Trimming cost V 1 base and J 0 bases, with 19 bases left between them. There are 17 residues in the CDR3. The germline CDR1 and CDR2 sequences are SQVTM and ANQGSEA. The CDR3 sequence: CSVEVRGAVSNSYEQYF. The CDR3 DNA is TGCAGCGTTGAAGTCAGAGGGGCCGTCTCAAACTCCTACGAGCAGTACTTC.

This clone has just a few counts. CDR3 protein: CASRLTAYEQYF. The DNA of the CDR3 is TGTGCCAGCAGGCTTACGGCTTACGAGCAGTACTTC. The chain is built from TRBV2 and TRBJ2-7; D uncertain. The V gene lost 6 bases and the J gene lost 4 bases, with 10 bases spanning the gap. Germline loops: CDR1 SNHLY, CDR2 FYNNEI. CDR3 size: 12 residues.

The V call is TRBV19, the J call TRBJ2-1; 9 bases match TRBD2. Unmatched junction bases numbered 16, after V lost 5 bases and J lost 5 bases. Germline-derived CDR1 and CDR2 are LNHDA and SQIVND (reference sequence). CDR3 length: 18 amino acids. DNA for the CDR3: TGTGCCAGTAGTCTCGGGACTAGCTTCGTGGGGGGGAACAATGAGCAGTTCTTC. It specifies CASSLGTSFVGGNNEQFF.

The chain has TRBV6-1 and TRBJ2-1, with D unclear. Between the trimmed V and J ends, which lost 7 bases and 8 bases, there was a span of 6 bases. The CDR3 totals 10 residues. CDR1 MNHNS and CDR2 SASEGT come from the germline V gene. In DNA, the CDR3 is TGTGCCAGCACTGGGGATGAGCAGTTCTTC. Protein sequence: CASTGDEQFF.

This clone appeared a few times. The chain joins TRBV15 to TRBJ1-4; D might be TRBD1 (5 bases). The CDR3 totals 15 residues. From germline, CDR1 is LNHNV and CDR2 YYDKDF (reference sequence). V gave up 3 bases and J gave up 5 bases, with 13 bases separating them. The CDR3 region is CATSSARGGNEKLFF. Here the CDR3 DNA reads TGTGCCACCAGCAGTGCTCGCGGGGGAAATGAAAAACTGTTTTTT.

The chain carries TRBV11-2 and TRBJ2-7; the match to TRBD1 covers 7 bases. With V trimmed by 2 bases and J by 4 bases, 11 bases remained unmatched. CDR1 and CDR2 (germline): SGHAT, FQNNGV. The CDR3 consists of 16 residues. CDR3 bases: TGTGCCAGCAGCTTACGACAGGGCCCACTTTCGTACGAGCAGTACTTC. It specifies CASSLRQGPLSYEQYF.

The CDR3 spells CASSLVLRPNYGYTF. DNA of the CDR3: TGTGCCAGCAGCTTGGTTCTCAGGCCTAACTATGGCTACACCTTC. This chain uses TRBV5-6 with TRBJ1-2; D uncertain. Germline assignment: CDR1 SGHDT and CDR2 YYEEEE. This CDR3 region has 15 residues. V gave up 0 bases and J gave up 0 bases, with 9 bases separating them.

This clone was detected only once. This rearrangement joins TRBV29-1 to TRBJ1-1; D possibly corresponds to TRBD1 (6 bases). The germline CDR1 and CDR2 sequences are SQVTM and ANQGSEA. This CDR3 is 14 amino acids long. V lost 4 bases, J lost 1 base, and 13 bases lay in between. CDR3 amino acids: CSVVHRDKNTEAFF. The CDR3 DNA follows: TGCAGCGTTGTCCACCGGGACAAGAACACTGAAGCTTTCTTT.

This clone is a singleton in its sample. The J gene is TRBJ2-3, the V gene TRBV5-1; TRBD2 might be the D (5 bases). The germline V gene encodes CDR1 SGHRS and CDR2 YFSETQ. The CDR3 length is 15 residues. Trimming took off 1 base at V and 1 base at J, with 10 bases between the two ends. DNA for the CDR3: TGCGCCAGCAGCTTGTCGGGATACCGCACAGATACGCAGTATTTT. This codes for CASSLSGYRTDTQYF.

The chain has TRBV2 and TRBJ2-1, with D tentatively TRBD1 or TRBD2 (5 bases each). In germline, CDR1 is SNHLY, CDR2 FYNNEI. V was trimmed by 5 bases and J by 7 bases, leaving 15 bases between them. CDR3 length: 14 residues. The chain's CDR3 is CASSYTIRENEQFF. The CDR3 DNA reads TGTGCCAGCAGTTATACTATCAGGGAGAATGAGCAGTTCTTC.

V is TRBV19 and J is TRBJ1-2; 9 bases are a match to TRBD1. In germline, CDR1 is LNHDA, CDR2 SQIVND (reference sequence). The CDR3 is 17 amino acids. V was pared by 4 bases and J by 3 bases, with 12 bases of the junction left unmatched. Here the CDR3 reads CASSTSLTGTGHYGYTF. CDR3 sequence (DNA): TGTGCCAGTAGTACCTCCTTGACCGGGACAGGGCACTATGGCTACACCTTC.

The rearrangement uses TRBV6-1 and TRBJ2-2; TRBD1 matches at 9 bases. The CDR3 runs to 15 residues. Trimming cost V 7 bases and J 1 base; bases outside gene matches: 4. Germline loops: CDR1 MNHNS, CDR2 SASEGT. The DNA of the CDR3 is TGTGCCAGCAACCCGGGACAGGGGAACACCGGGGAGCTGTTTTTT. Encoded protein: CASNPGQGNTGELFF.

The CDR3 reads CAWNRDILTYEQYF. The CDR3, as DNA: TGTGCCTGGAACCGGGACATCCTTACCTACGAGCAGTACTTC. This chain connects TRBV30 to TRBJ2-7; TRBD1 is a possible D gene (6 bases). The germline CDR1 and CDR2 sequences are GTSNPN and SVGIG (reference sequence). CDR3 length: 14 amino acids. Trimming removed 4 bases at V and 2 bases at J, with 15 bases between.

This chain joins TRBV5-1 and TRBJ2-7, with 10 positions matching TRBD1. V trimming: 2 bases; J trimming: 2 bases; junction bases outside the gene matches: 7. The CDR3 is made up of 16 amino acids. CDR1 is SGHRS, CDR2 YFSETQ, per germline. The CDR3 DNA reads TGCGCCAGCAGCTTTTTAGCGGGACAGGGGACCTACGAGCAGTACTTC. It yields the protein CASSFLAGQGTYEQYF. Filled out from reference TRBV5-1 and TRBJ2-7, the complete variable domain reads KAGVTQTPRYLIKTRGQQVTLSCSPISGHRSVSWYQQTPGQGLQFLFEYFSETQRNKGNFPGRFSGRQFSNSRSEMNVSTLELGDSALYLCASSFLAGQGTYEQYFGPGTRLTVT.

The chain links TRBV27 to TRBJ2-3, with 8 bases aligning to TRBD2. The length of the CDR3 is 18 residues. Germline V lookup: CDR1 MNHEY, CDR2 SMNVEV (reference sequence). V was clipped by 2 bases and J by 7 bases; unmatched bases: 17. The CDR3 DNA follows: TGTGCCAGCAGTTTACCGATCGGGGGGGGGCCTAATGCAAATACGCAGTATTTT. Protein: CASSLPIGGGPNANTQYF.

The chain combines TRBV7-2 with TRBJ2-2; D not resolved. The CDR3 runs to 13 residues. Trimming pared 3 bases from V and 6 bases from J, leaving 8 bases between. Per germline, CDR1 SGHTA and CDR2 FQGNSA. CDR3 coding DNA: TGTGCCAGCAGCTTTGGCAGGTCCGGGGAGCTGTTTTTT. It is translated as CASSFGRSGELFF.